This T cell receptor beta chain was captured in a study of OX40 agonist ivuxolimab in advanced cancers. Broader study findings: At 0.1-3.0 mg/kg, partial responders had clonal expansion among the lowest observed.

This table comes from immunoSEQ multiplex PCR, and its TCRdb copy is limited to in-frame clones, with some not included. The repertoire includes 59,000 or so clones, 87% of them detected once, and about 0.36% sits in the top ten. The count of this clone is one. Its matching antigen is unknown. Germline CDR1 and CDR2: SGHNT and YENEEA. CDR3 length: 14 amino acids. Trimming left V 3 bases short and J 1 base short, with 6 bases between. Patients who had autoimmune disease history or got systemic immunosuppression were left out. Sequenced here: CD4+ or CD8+ T cells sorted from blood, sampled in a trial of the OX40 agonist ivuxolimab. This clonotype was obtained from an adult with an advanced solid tumor such as melanoma, head and neck, liver or kidney cancer. The gene calls are TRBV11-3 and TRBJ2-2; D unresolved. The CDR3 here is CASSFGRNTGELFF. In DNA, the CDR3 is TGTGCCAGCAGCTTTGGCCGGAACACCGGGGAGCTGTTTTTT.